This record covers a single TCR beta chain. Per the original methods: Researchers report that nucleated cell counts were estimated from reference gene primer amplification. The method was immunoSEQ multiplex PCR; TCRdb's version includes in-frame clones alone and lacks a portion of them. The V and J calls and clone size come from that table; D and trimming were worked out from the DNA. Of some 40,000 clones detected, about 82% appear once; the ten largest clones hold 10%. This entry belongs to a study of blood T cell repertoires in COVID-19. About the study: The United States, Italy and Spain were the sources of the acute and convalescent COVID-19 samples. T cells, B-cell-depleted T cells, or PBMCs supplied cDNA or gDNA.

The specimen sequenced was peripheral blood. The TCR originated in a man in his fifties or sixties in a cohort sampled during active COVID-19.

This chain's CDR3 is CASPPGASGSSYNEQFF. The DNA of the CDR3 is TGTGCCAGCCCTCCAGGGGCTAGCGGGAGCTCCTACAATGAGCAGTTCTTC. The chain links TRBV7-9 to TRBJ2-1, with 10 bases fitting TRBD2. CDR1 is SEHNR and CDR2 is FQNEAQ in the germline V gene (reference sequence). This CDR3 contains 17 residues. With V trimmed by 8 bases and J by 0 bases, 10 bases remained unmatched.